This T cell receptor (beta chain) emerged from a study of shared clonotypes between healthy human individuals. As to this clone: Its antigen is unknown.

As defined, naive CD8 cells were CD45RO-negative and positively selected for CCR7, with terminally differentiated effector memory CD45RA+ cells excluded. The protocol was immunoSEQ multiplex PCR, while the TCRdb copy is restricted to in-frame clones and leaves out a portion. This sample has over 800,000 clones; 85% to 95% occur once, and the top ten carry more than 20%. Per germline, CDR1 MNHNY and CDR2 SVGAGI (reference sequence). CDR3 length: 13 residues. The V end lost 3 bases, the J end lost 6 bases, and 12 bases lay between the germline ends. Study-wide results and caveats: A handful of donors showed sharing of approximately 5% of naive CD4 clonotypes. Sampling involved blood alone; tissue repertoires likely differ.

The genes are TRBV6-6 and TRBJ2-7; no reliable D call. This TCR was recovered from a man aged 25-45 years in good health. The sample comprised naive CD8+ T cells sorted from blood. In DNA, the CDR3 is TGTGCCAGCAGTTATCTTATTTCGGGCGAGCAGTACTTC. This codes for CASSYLISGEQYF.